This T cell receptor beta chain was found in a study of identical twins (dated by TCRdb to 2015 to 2016). Regarding the research as a whole: The study deep-sequenced TCR alpha and beta repertoires from monozygotic twins, unrelated adults of various ages and cord blood to test whether fetal clonotypes persist. To rule out contamination, the twin experiments were replicated at different times with different library preparation protocols.

The study at large found these results: Compared with coincidental sharing between unrelated individuals, out-of-frame TCR alpha sequences shared between twins had an excess of sequences with low generation probability. Zero-insertion analyses could be partly confounded by invariant T cells such as MAIT and iNKT, although diverse VJ usage argued against such confounding for most clonotypes. Because the same donors could not be followed over many years, the conclusions depended on cross-sectional statistical analysis. Recombination models systematically underestimated out-of-frame TCR alpha sharing in monozygotic twins but agreed with sharing between unrelated individuals. Excess twin sharing in beta out-of-frame sequences was weaker because fewer shared sequences lowered the signal-to-noise ratio. Abundant cord blood beta clonotypes carried fewer insertions; young adult naive repertoires showed a weaker similar trend, while memory repertoires showed none.

Concerning this clonotype: Its antigen is not yet known. No base quality information exists; no much larger clone differs at one position.

Only healthy Caucasian donors were included. Libraries came from 5' RACE. The data were produced on an Illumina HiSeq 2000. A universal primer binding site was added through template switching, and the final cDNA carried a unique molecular identifier so that TCR cDNA molecules could be counted accurately. Specific primers in the conserved constant-segment region were used to synthesize first-strand cDNA for the TCR alpha and beta chains. Each cDNA library was double barcoded, with a SMART-Mk sample barcode plus Illumina barcodes, to control for contamination. Two successive PCR steps introduced TruSeq adapter sequences along with Illumina sample barcodes. The Illumina HiSeq platform was used with custom primers to sequence TCR alpha and beta cDNA libraries. The study's own analysis went as follows. MiGEC was used to process raw reads and extract unique molecular identifiers, and MiXCR was used to find CDR3 positions. Recombination models were inferred per individual with the repgenHMM and IGoR tools using an EM algorithm. Shared clonotype analysis was performed with the tcR package in R, normalizing sharing by the product of cloneset sizes. To study raw recombination without the effects of thymic and clonal selection, out-of-frame nonproductive sequences were analyzed. Clones were called with MiXCR by TCRdb after fastp trimmed the public reads at Q25, and only in-frame beta chains were retained. Each entry merges the rows of one CDR3 protein and shows their most common DNA and genes. The V and J calls shown here were made by TCRdb, not taken from the authors' results. This sample is represented by roughly 1.6 million distinct CDR3 sequences; around 29% of them were singletons. The ten largest clones add up to under 0.35% of the sample.

The receptor's source is a newborn girl in good health. The sample comprised cord blood.

The DNA reads as follows: TGTGCCAGCAACGATGTCCCAGCTAACTATGGCTACACCTTC. It codes for CASNDVPANYGYTF. Here the chain combines TRBV28 and TRBJ1-2; no D segment can be confidently identified. Sequences MDHEN (CDR1) and SYDVKM (CDR2) are obtained from the germline V gene. V loses 7 bases, J loses 0 bases, and the germline ends lie 12 bases apart. The CDR3 starts with the cysteine, ends with the phenylalanine, and has 14 residues. Only CDR3 DNA is held: 42 bases, read in frame from base 1.